This T cell receptor beta chain was recovered during a study of blood T cell repertoires in COVID-19. About the research overall: Some COVID-19 samples were acute and others convalescent; all came from the United States, Italy and Spain. T cells, B-cell-depleted T cells, or PBMCs provided the cDNA or gDNA that served as material.

This CDR3 contains 13 residues. Germline values: CDR1 SGHAT, CDR2 FQNNGV. Trimming took off 5 bases at V and 8 bases at J, with 15 bases between the two ends. As processed by the authors: Reference gene primer amplification gave nucleated cell count estimates. Using immunoSEQ multiplex PCR, the repertoire was profiled, and TCRdb retains in-frame clones only, with some absent. Clone size and the V and J calls come from that table; the DNA yielded D and trimming. The sample has approximately 100,000 clones; roughly 82% are singletons. This chain connects TRBV11-2 to TRBJ1-2; the D gene is possibly TRBD1 (6 bases). The sequence was collected from a human donor in a cohort sampled during active COVID-19. Source material: peripheral blood. CDR3: CASSPIQGRGYTF. CDR3 DNA sequence: TGTGCCAGCAGCCCGATACAGGGAAGGGGCTACACCTTC.